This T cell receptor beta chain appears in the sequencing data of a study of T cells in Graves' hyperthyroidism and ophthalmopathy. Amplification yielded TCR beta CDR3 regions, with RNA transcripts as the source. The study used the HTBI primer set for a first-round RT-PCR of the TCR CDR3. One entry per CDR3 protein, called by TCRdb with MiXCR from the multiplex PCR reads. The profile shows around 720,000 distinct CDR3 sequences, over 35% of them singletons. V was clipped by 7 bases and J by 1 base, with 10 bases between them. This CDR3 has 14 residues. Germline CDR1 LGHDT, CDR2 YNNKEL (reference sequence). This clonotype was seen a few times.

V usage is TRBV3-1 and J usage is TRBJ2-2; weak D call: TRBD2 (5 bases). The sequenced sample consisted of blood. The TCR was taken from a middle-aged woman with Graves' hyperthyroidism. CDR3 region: CASTPTMNTGELFF. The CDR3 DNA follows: TGTGCCAGCACCCCGACTATGAACACCGGGGAGCTGTTTTTT.